Listed here are 31 T cell receptor beta chains from one sample, sequenced in a study of identical twins. TCRdb reprocessed the 5' RACE reads with MiXCR, giving one entry per CDR3 protein. The data show 1.5 million to 2 million distinct CDR3 sequences, about 30% seen once. Sequenced: cord blood. Receptor source: a newborn girl in good health.

In the case of this clonotype: One end of the junction does not line up with germline, which may come from a read error. The CDR3 DNA sequence: TGCAGTTCTAGTCCCCTGAATGAGCAGTTCTTC. Encoded protein: CSSSPLNEQFF. The gene calls are TRBV20-1 and TRBJ2-1, with D uncertain. CDR1 and CDR2 from the germline V gene are DFQATT and SNEGSKA (reference sequence). The CDR3 spans 11 residues.

This chain uses TRBV20-1 with TRBJ2-3; weak D call: TRBD2 (5 bases). The CDR3 runs to 12 residues. CDR1 DFQATT and CDR2 SNEGSKA come from the germline V gene (reference sequence). Trimming stripped 7 bases from V and 3 bases from J, with 11 bases between. CDR3 sequence reads: CSVRALTDTQYF. Written as DNA, the CDR3 is TGCAGTGTGCGGGCTCTTACAGATACGCAGTATTTT.

This clonotype was counted many times. The J gene is TRBJ1-2, the V gene TRBV7-2, with unresolved D. Trimming took off 2 bases at V and 4 bases at J, with 8 bases between the two ends. The CDR3 length is 13 residues. The germline gives CDR1 SGHTA, CDR2 FQGNSA. Here the CDR3 reads CASSLPAPYGYTF. The CDR3 DNA is TGTGCCAGCAGCTTACCGGCCCCCTATGGCTACACCTTC.

V and J are TRBV6-5 and TRBJ2-1; TRBD2 aligns across 9 bases. The J call may be faulty, since TRBJ2-7 better matches the DNA end. Germline loops: CDR1 MNHEY, CDR2 SVGAGI. This CDR3 contains 22 residues. CDR3 region: CASSYSRRLADYPGSSYNEQYF. The CDR3 coding sequence is TGTGCCAGCAGTTACTCGAGGCGACTAGCGGACTACCCTGGGAGCTCCTACAATGAGCAGTACTTC.

J is TRBJ2-5 and V is TRBV11-1; 9 nucleotides align to TRBD2. Per germline, CDR1 SGHAT and CDR2 FQDESV (reference sequence). V lost 5 bases and J lost 4; bases outside the gene matches: 14. The CDR3 covers 17 residues. The chain's CDR3 is CASSPKVRAGGGETQYF. CDR3 coding DNA: TGTGCCAGCAGCCCCAAGGTTAGAGCGGGAGGTGGAGAGACCCAGTACTTC.

The V call is TRBV28, the J call TRBJ1-2; 8 nucleotides match TRBD1. J was trimmed by 4 bases and V by 7 bases; bases with no gene match: 11. Germline assignment: CDR1 MDHEN and CDR2 SYDVKM. The CDR3 is made up of 15 amino acids. DNA of the CDR3: TGTGCCAGCAATGACAGGGGATATGGGGGCTATGGCTACACCTTC. Amino acids: CASNDRGYGGYGYTF.

This clonotype was recorded only once. The chain has TRBV5-4 and TRBJ1-2; TRBD1 matches at 12 bases. V shed 1 base and J 2 bases; nucleotides not matched to a gene: 6. Germline loops: CDR1 SGHNT, CDR2 YYREEE (reference sequence). The CDR3 covers 17 residues. CDR3 region: CASSLIGTGGVNYGYTF. In DNA, the CDR3 is TGTGCCAGCAGCTTGATAGGGACAGGGGGCGTGAACTATGGCTACACCTTC.

The chain recombines TRBV29-1 with TRBJ2-7, with no clear D. The CDR3 covers 11 residues. The V gene's germline CDR1 is SQVTM and CDR2 ANQGSEA. Trimming removed 4 bases at V and 4 bases at J, with 8 bases between. The CDR3 nucleotides are TGCAGCGTTGTGGGCCTATACGAGCAGTACTTC. This codes for CSVVGLYEQYF.

This clonotype was detected only once. A much larger clone differs from this one at a single base, so this may be a read error. The chain joins TRBV29-1 to TRBJ1-2; no definite D call. CDR1 and CDR2 (germline): SQVTM, ANQGSEA. The CDR3 consists of 11 residues. V was shortened by 5 bases and J by 4 bases, with 8 bases between the two germline ends. The CDR3 here is CSVRARYGYTF. The CDR3 DNA sequence: TGCAGCGTTCGTGCCCGCTATGGCTACACCTTC.

A word on this clonotype: Since a much larger clone is just one base distant, this may be a read error. V and J are TRBV12-3 or TRBV12-4 and TRBJ2-7, with 14 bases that match TRBD2. The J segment lost 7 bases and the V segment lost 6 bases, leaving 14 bases of the junction unmatched. The CDR3 runs 17 residues. CDR3 loop: CASSLGLAGASINEQYF. Written as DNA, the CDR3 is TGTGCCAGCAGCCTGGGACTAGCGGGGGCCTCTATCAATGAGCAGTACTTC.

This clonotype was seen a handful of times. The chain couples TRBV6-6 to TRBJ2-3, with 8 bases fitting TRBD1. Per the germline V gene, CDR1 is MNHNY and CDR2 is SVGAGI (reference sequence). Germline trimming cut 8 bases from V and 5 bases from J; bases unmatched to any gene: 9. The CDR3 runs to 14 residues. CDR3 DNA sequence: TGTGCCAGCGGTCGGGACAGGATAGAAGATACGCAGTATTTT. It is translated as CASGRDRIEDTQYF.

This clonotype has more than one count but fewer than ten. The V gene is TRBV18, the J gene TRBJ1-1; D unresolved. The ends were cut back, 2 bases at V and 0 bases at J, with 10 bases in the middle. The germline V gene has CDR1 KGHSH and CDR2 LQKENI. This CDR3 region has 15 residues. In DNA form, the CDR3 reads TGTGCCAGCTCACCAGGTAGCACTGTGAACACTGAAGCTTTCTTT. Its translation is CASSPGSTVNTEAFF.

This clonotype was picked up a small number of times. This chain joins TRBV20-1 and TRBJ2-7; 10 bases map to TRBD2. J was trimmed by 3 bases and V by 1 base; bases with no gene match: 3. Germline V gene sequence: CDR1 DFQATT, CDR2 SNEGSKA (reference sequence). There are 14 residues in the CDR3. The CDR3 sequence is CSARGGTSDYEQYF. CDR3 DNA: TGCAGTGCTAGAGGGGGGACTAGCGACTACGAGCAGTACTTC.

V and J are TRBV2 and TRBJ1-1; no clear D. CDR1 and CDR2 (germline): SNHLY, FYNNEI. The CDR3 extends over 14 amino acids. Trimming removed 1 base at V and 6 bases at J, with 12 bases between. In DNA form, the CDR3 reads TGTGCCAGCAGTGAAGGCCCAGGAGGCTCTGAAGCTTTCTTT. Protein product: CASSEGPGGSEAFF.

This clonotype was recorded a few times. The chain joins TRBV3-1 to TRBJ2-1, with no clear D. V lost 3 bases, J lost 0 bases, and 9 bases lay in between. Germline CDR1 reads LGHDT; CDR2 reads YNNKEL (reference sequence). CDR3 length: 15 amino acids. CDR3 sequence (DNA): TGTGCCAGCAGCCACGGGCCGCTCTCCTACAATGAGCAGTTCTTC. As protein: CASSHGPLSYNEQFF.

The J gene is TRBJ2-5, the V gene TRBV12-3 or TRBV12-4, with D tentatively TRBD2 (6 bases). The tail of the sequence fits TRBJ2-1 better, so the J call may be wrong. The CDR3 is 14 residues long. CDR3 nucleotide sequence: TGTGCCAGCAGTTTTGGGTTAGCGGCAGAGACCCAGTTCTTC. Amino acids: CASSFGLAAETQFF.

The J gene is TRBJ2-2, the V gene TRBV7-2, with no clear D. The CDR3 runs to 17 residues. V gave up 0 bases and J gave up 8 bases, with 19 bases separating them. CDR1 SGHTA and CDR2 FQGNSA come from the germline V gene. The DNA for the CDR3 is TGTGCCAGCAGCTTAGCCATTGGTAGTAGCTGGTCGGGGGAGCTGTTTTTT. Residues: CASSLAIGSSWSGELFF.

The chain links TRBV20-1 to TRBJ1-1; tentative D call: TRBD1 (5 bases). Germline V lookup: CDR1 DFQATT, CDR2 SNEGSKA (reference sequence). This CDR3 is built from 13 residues. With 6 bases removed from V and 0 bases from J, the gap between germline ends came to 11 bases. The CDR3 nucleotides read TGCAGTGCCCTAGGGGCGGTGAACACTGAAGCTTTCTTT. It is translated as CSALGAVNTEAFF.

This clonotype was observed at least ten times. This rearrangement joins TRBV5-1 to TRBJ2-3; TRBD2 matches at 15 bases. The CDR3 spans 15 residues. The V gene end was trimmed by 4 bases and the J gene end by 4 bases; junction bases not matched to a gene: 1. Germline CDR1 and CDR2: SGHRS and YFSETQ. CDR3 DNA: TGCGCCAGCAGCCGGACTAGCGGGGGGGCAGATACGCAGTATTTT. It encodes CASSRTSGGADTQYF. The full variable domain, rest sourced from reference TRBV5-1 and TRBJ2-3, is KAGVTQTPRYLIKTRGQQVTLSCSPISGHRSVSWYQQTPGQGLQFLFEYFSETQRNKGNFPGRFSGRQFSNSRSEMNVSTLELGDSALYLCASSRTSGGADTQYFGPGTRLTVL.

The rearrangement links TRBV29-1 to TRBJ2-3, with 9 bases lining up with TRBD2. V gave up 7 bases and J gave up 4 bases; unmatched junction bases: 15. The length of the CDR3 is 16 residues. Germline V gene lookup returns CDR1 SQVTM and CDR2 ANQGSEA. In DNA form, the CDR3 reads TGCAGCGAATACCGGGACCAGCGGGAGGTGGCAGATACGCAGTATTTT. Encoded protein: CSEYRDQREVADTQYF.

The V call is TRBV7-2, the J call TRBJ2-2; TRBD2 matches at 7 bases. The CDR3 extends over 15 amino acids. After removal of 5 bases from V and 8 bases from J, the junction contained 11 bases not matched to a gene. Germline lookup yields CDR1 SGHTA and CDR2 FQGNSA. CDR3 in DNA: TGTGCCAGCAGCCTTGGGACTACCTTAGGGGGGGAGCTGTTTTTT. Translating gives CASSLGTTLGGELFF. Drawing the rest from reference TRBV7-2 and TRBJ2-2, the complete variable domain is GAGVSQSPSNKVTEKGKDVELRCDPISGHTALYWYRQSLGQGLEFLIYFQGNSAPDKSGLPSDRFSAERTGGSVSTLTIQRTQQEDSAVYLCASSLGTTLGGELFFGEGSRLTVL.

The V and J genes are TRBV5-4 and TRBJ2-5; possibly TRBD1 for D (6 bases). The CDR3 extends over 15 amino acids. Trimming removed 1 base from V and 3 bases from J, with 13 bases in between. The germline V gene encodes CDR1 SGHNT and CDR2 YYREEE (reference sequence). For the CDR3, the DNA is TGTGCCAGCAGCTTGAATCGGCAGGGGAAAGAGACCCAGTACTTC. Residues: CASSLNRQGKETQYF.

The chain uses TRBV27 and TRBJ2-1; 11 bases are shared with TRBD2. The ends lost 2 bases at V and 9 bases at J; junction bases unmatched: 9. The CDR3 is made up of 16 amino acids. Germline lookup yields CDR1 MNHEY and CDR2 SMNVEV (reference sequence). This chain's CDR3 is CASSLGLLAGAGEQFF. CDR3 bases: TGTGCCAGCAGTTTAGGATTACTAGCGGGAGCGGGTGAGCAGTTCTTC.

This clonotype is a singleton in its sample. A read error may explain this, as a much larger clone is one base away. The chain combines TRBV10-3 with TRBJ2-5, with TRBD2 identical over 7 bases. CDR1 and CDR2 from the germline V gene are ENHRY and SYGVKD. V shed 8 bases, J shed 11 bases, and the junction held 14 bases outside the gene matches. This CDR3 has 13 amino acids. DNA of the CDR3: TGTGCCATCGGGGCTAGCGGCTACAATGAGCAGTACTTC. This gives the protein CAIGASGYNEQYF.

This clonotype was recorded a few times. The J gene is TRBJ2-1, the V gene TRBV3-1; 7 bases map to TRBD2. The CDR3 loop spans 16 amino acids. Trimming took 4 bases from V and 4 from J; bases not matched to a gene: 10. Per the germline V gene, CDR1 is LGHDT and CDR2 is YNNKEL (reference sequence). This CDR3 reads CASSRPRLAEYNEQFF. CDR3 bases: TGTGCCAGCAGCCGACCCCGACTAGCTGAATACAATGAGCAGTTCTTC.

The J gene is TRBJ2-2, the V gene TRBV12-3 or TRBV12-4; maybe TRBD2 (6 bases). This CDR3 comprises 14 residues. V shed 10 bases and J shed 5 bases, with 17 bases lying between them. CDR3 residues: CATTGTLRTGELFF. As DNA, the CDR3 is TGTGCCACCACCGGGACTCTGAGGACCGGGGAGCTGTTTTTT.

This clonotype has just a few counts. CDR3 amino acids: CAISTAGATDTQYF. The CDR3 region has the DNA TGTGCCATCAGCACCGCGGGAGCAACAGATACGCAGTATTTT. This chain uses TRBV10-3 with TRBJ2-3; 7 bases map to TRBD2. Germline V gene sequence: CDR1 ENHRY, CDR2 SYGVKD. There are 14 residues in the CDR3. With 6 bases clipped from V and 3 bases from J, the junction kept 6 bases outside the gene matches.

This clonotype was observed many times. The chain joins TRBV7-2 to TRBJ1-6; D remains ambiguous. V was cut by 4 bases and J by 9 bases, with 7 bases left in between. CDR1 is SGHTA and CDR2 is FQGNSA in the germline V gene. The length of the CDR3 is 12 residues. CDR3 amino acids: CASSYLGSPLHF. Here the CDR3 DNA reads TGTGCCAGCAGCTATTTGGGTTCACCCCTCCACTTT.

On this clonotype itself: A junction end diverges from the germline sequence, so it may reflect a read error. The chain links TRBV2 to TRBJ2-4; no definite D call. Germline-derived CDR1 and CDR2 are SNHLY and FYNNEI. The CDR3 is 16 residues long. The CDR3 nucleotides are TGTGCCGGCAGTGAAAGGAGAGCCACAGCCAAAAACATTCAGTACTTC. Its translation: CAGSERRATAKNIQYF.

A few counts support this clonotype. DNA of the CDR3: TGTGCCAGCAGCCAAGAAGTTAGAGGGGCCGAGACCCAGTACTTC. As protein: CASSQEVRGAETQYF. The gene calls are TRBV3-1 and TRBJ2-5; D assignment may be TRBD1 or TRBD2 (5 bases each). The CDR3 covers 15 residues. V lost 0 bases and J 5 bases, leaving 13 bases between the germline ends. In germline, CDR1 is LGHDT, CDR2 YNNKEL (reference sequence).

Regarding this clonotype: The junction and the germline gene differ at one end; a read error may be behind it. The V call is TRBV28, the J call TRBJ2-1; unclear D gene. This CDR3 is built from 15 residues. Germline V gene sequence: CDR1 MDHEN, CDR2 SYDVKM. The CDR3 DNA reads TGTGCCAGCAGCGAAATAAACGGCTCCTACAATGAGCGGTTCTTC. As protein: CASSEINGSYNERFF.